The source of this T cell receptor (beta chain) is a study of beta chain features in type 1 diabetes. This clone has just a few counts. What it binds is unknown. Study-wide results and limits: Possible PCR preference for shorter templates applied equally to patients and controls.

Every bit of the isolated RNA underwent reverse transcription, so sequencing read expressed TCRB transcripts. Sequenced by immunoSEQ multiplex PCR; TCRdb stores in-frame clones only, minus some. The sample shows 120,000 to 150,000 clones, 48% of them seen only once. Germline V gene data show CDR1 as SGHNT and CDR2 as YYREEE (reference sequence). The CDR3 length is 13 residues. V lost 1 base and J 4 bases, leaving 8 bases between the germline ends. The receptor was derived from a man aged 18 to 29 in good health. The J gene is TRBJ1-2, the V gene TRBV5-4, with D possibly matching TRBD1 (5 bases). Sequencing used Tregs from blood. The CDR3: CASSLQGIYGYTF. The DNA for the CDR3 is TGTGCCAGCAGCTTGCAGGGCATCTATGGCTACACCTTC.